This T cell receptor (beta chain) stems from a study of blood T cells in healthy people across ages. The use of a sample-barcoded 5' primer and a J-beta primer mix characterized a second PCR of roughly 6 to 11 cycles. TCRdb analysed the 5' RACE reads with MiXCR anew, one entry per CDR3 protein. This sample has approximately 700,000 distinct CDR3 sequences, with about 30% found just once. The receptor's source is a woman aged 80 or over in good health. Sequencing used blood.

This CDR3 reads CASSTSDRGSGYTF. For the CDR3, the DNA is TGTGCCAGTAGCACGTCGGACAGGGGATCTGGCTACACCTTC. The V gene is TRBV6-1, the J gene TRBJ1-2; 9 bases align to TRBD1. Germline trimming cut 9 bases from V and 7 bases from J; bases unmatched to any gene: 12. The CDR3 consists of 14 residues. Per the germline V gene, CDR1 is MNHNS and CDR2 is SASEGT.